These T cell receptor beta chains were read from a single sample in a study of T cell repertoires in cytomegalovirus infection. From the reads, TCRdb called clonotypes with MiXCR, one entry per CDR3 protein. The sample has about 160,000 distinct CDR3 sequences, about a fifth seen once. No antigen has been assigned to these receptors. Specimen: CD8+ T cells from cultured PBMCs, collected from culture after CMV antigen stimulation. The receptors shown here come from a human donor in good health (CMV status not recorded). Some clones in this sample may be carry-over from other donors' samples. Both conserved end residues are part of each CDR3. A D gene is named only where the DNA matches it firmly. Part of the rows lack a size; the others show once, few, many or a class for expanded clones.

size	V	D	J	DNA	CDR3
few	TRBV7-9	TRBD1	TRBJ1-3	TGTGCCAGCAGCAAAGGGACAGGGAGTTTTACAGCTGGAAACACCATATATTTT	CASSKGTGSFTAGNTIYF
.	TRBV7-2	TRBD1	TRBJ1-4	TGTGCCAGCAGCCAAGGGGGCTCAGCAACTAATGAAAAACTGTTTTTT	CASSQGGSATNEKLFF
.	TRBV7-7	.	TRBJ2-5	TGTGCCAGCAGCTTGGGTGGGGGCGCAGAGACCCAGTACTTC	CASSLGGGAETQYF
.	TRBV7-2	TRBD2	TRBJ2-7	TGTGCCAGCAGCTCCCCTAGCGGGTCGAGCTCCTACGAGCAGTACTTC	CASSSPSGSSSYEQYF
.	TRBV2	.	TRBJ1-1	TGTGCCACCCTGGGGAGGCGAGCTTTCTTT	CATLGRRAFF
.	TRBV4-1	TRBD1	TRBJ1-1	TGCGCCAGCAGCTACCCGACAGGGGGCCTCAACACTGAAGCTTTCTTT	CASSYPTGGLNTEAFF
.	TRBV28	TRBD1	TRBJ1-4	TGTGCCAGCAGTCAGGGGGCAGAGGAAAAACTGTTTTTT	CASSQGAEEKLFF
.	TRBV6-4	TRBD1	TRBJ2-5	TGTGCTTACGGTCGACAGGGGTCGAAAGAGACCCAGTACTTC	CAYGRQGSKETQYF
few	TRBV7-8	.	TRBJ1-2	TGTGCCAGCAGCAGCACAGGGAACTATGGCTACACCTTC	CASSSTGNYGYTF
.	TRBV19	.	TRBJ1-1	TGTGCCAGCCACTTTAAACAGCCTCGGGACACTGAAGCTTTCTTT	CASHFKQPRDTEAFF
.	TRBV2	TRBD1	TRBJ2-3	TGTGCCAGCAGTGCCGGGACAGGGGCAGATACGCAGTATTTT	CASSAGTGADTQYF
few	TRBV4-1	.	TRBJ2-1	TGCGCCAGCAGCCAAGACGGCCCGCCTAATAGTTTCGATGAGCAGTTCTTC	CASSQDGPPNSFDEQFF
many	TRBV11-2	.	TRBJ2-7	TGTGCCAGCAGCTCCAGGGGGGGAGACCATTCCTACGAGCAGTACTTC	CASSSRGGDHSYEQYF
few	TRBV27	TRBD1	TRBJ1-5	TGTGCCAGCAGTGGGACAGGGGGCCCTCAGCCCCAGCATTTT	CASSGTGGPQPQHF
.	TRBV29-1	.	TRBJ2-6	TGCAGCGTTGGGCAGCCTGGGGCCAACGTCCTGACTTTC	CSVGQPGANVLTF
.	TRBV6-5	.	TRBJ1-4	TGTGCCAGCAGTTACTCCTCACGGGGGAGTGAAAAACTGTTTTTT	CASSYSSRGSEKLFF
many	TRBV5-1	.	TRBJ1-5	TGCGCCAGCAGCTTGTTCCAGGGTCAGCCCCAGCATTTT	CASSLFQGQPQHF
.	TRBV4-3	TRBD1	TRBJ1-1	TGCGCCAGCAGCCAAGATACTAAGGCAGGGGGCGAGAACACTGAAGCTTTCTTT	CASSQDTKAGGENTEAFF
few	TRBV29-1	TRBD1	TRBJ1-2	TGCAGCACTCCGGGACAGGGCGTGCATGGCTACACCTTC	CSTPGQGVHGYTF
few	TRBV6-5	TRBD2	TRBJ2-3	TGTGCCAGCAGTTACTCTCTTCCTAGCGGACTGCAGTCAGATACGCAGTATTTT	CASSYSLPSGLQSDTQYF
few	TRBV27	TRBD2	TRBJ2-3	TGTGCCAGCAGTACTAGCGGGGGTCCCCACGGCCCAGATACGCAGTATTTT	CASSTSGGPHGPDTQYF
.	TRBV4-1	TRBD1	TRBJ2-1	TGCGCCAGCAGCCAAAGGGGACAGGGCTCCTCCAATGAGCAGTTCTTC	CASSQRGQGSSNEQFF
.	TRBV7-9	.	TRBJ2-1	TGTGCCAGCGGTTATGACCGACCCTCCTACAATGAGCAGTTCTTC	CASGYDRPSYNEQFF
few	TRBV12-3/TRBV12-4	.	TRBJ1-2	TGTGCCAGCAGTTTAGGGGGGCTTTTCTATGGCTACACCTTC	CASSLGGLFYGYTF
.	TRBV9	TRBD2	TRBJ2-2	TGTGCCAGCAGCGGACGGGGTGCAGCGGGGCCCTACACCGGGGAGCTGTTTTTT	CASSGRGAAGPYTGELFF
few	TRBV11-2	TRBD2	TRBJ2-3	TGTGCCAGCAGCTCCTTTCCCGGACTAGCGGACACAGATACGCAGTATTTT	CASSSFPGLADTDTQYF
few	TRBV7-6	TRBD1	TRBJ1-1	TGTGCCAGCAGCACCCGACAGGGGAGGGGCTCTCGGGTATACACTGAAGCTTTCTTT	CASSTRQGRGSRVYTEAFF
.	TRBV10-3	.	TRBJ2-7	TGTGCCATCAGTGAGTCCCTCGGGTCCTACGAGCAGTACTTC	CAISESLGSYEQYF
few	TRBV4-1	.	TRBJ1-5	TGCGCCAGCAGCCTAGATCAGGGACGGCAGCCCCAGCATTTT	CASSLDQGRQPQHF
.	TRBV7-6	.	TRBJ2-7	TGTGCTAGCAGCCCTCAGGTTACCTACGAGCAGTACTTC	CASSPQVTYEQYF
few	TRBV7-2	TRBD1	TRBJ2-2	TGTGCCAGCAGCTTTCGGGACAGGGCCACCGGGGAGCTGTTTTTT	CASSFRDRATGELFF
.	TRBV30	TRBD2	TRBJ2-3	TGTGCCTGGAGTGTACAGGGACTAGCGGGGGTTACGCAGTATTTT	CAWSVQGLAGVTQYF
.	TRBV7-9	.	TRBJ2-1	TGTGCCAGCAGCCCCGTCGGGACACTGCTTCATGAGCAGTTCTTC	CASSPVGTLLHEQFF
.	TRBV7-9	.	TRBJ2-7	TGTGCCAGCAGCGGCACCCGGGAGGAGGGACAAAACGAGCAGTACTTC	CASSGTREEGQNEQYF
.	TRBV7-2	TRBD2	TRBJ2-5	TGTGCCAGCAGTTATATAGCGGGGGACCTGACGGCCCAGTACTTC	CASSYIAGDLTAQYF
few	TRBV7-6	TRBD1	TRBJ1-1	TGTGCCAGCAGCCCAGGGGGCTCGGGCACTGAAGCTTTCTTT	CASSPGGSGTEAFF
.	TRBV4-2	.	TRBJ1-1	TGTGCCAGCAGCCAAGAGACGGACGGAACGAACACTGAAGCTTTCTTT	CASSQETDGTNTEAFF
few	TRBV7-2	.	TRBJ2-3	TGTGCCAGCAGCTTCCGTGGGTACGCTAACACAGATACGCAGTATTTT	CASSFRGYANTDTQYF
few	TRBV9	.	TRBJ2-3	TGTGCCAGCAGCCCGACAGCGCCCGGCACAGATACGCAGTATTTT	CASSPTAPGTDTQYF
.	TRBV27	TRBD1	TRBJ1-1	TGTGCCAGCAGTTTAGCAAGAGGGACAGGGAACACTGAAGCTTTCTTT	CASSLARGTGNTEAFF
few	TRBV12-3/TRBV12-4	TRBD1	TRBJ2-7	TGTGCCAGCACCTCGGGACAGACCTCCTACGAGCAGTACTTC	CASTSGQTSYEQYF
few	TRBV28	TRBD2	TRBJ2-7	TGTGCCAGCAGTTTAACGGGAGGGGCCTACGAGCAGTACTTC	CASSLTGGAYEQYF
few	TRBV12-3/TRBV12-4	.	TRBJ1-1	TGTGCCAGCAGTCCCTTGGGGGTATTGAACACTGAAGCTTTCTTT	CASSPLGVLNTEAFF
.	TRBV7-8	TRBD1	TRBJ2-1	TGTGCCAGCAGCGTACTCCCGGGACAGGGGAACAATGAGCAGTTCTTC	CASSVLPGQGNNEQFF
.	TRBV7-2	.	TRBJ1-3	TGTGCCAGCAGCTTATTGGCGGGGGTTGACACCATATATTTT	CASSLLAGVDTIYF
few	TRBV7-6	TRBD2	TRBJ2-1	TGTGCCAGCATCTTAGGGGGGGGTCTAGCGGGACACTACAATGAGCAGTTCTTC	CASILGGGLAGHYNEQFF
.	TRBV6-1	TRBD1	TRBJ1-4	TGTGCCAGCAGTGAAGGGGCCGGGACAGCAACTAATGAAAAACTGTTTTTT	CASSEGAGTATNEKLFF
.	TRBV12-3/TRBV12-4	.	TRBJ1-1	TGTGCCAGCAGCCCCCAGGGTTCTAGGAACACTGAAGCTTTCTTT	CASSPQGSRNTEAFF
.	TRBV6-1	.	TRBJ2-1	TGTGCCAGCAGTCCGCGGAGGACGGGGGTCCATGAGCAGTTCTTC	CASSPRRTGVHEQFF
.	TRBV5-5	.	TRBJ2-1	TGTGCCAGCAGCCAGGAGCGGGCATACAATGAGCAGTTCTTC	CASSQERAYNEQFF
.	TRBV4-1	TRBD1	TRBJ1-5	TGCGCCAGCAGCCATCATAGACAGGGGAGCAATCAGCCCCAGCATTTT	CASSHHRQGSNQPQHF
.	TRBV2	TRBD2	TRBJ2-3	TGTGCCAGCAGCCTTAGCGGGGGGGCGGCAGATACGCAGTATTTT	CASSLSGGAADTQYF
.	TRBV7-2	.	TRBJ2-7	TGTGCCAGCAGCCCTAGCCGACATGACGGGGGCTACGAGCAGTACTTC	CASSPSRHDGGYEQYF
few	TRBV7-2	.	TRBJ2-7	TGTGCCAGCAGCTTAGTGCCAGCCCAAACCTACGAGCAGTACTTC	CASSLVPAQTYEQYF
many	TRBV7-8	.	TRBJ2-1	TGTGCCAGCAGCCCAGCCGGGTGGGGAAACCGCCCAAACAATGAGCAGTTCTTC	CASSPAGWGNRPNNEQFF
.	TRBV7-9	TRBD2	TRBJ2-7	TGTGCCAGCAGCTTAGTCGGCGGGGGGGCCCGCGAGCAGTACTTC	CASSLVGGGAREQYF
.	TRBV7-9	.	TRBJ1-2	TGTGCCAGCAGCTTAGAGTGGCATGGCTACACCTTC	CASSLEWHGYTF
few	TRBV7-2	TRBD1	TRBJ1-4	TGTGCCAGCAGCGTAAACAGGGGCTCGGGGGAAAAACTGTTTTTT	CASSVNRGSGEKLFF
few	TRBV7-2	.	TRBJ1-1	TGTGCCAGCAGCTTTGGCAGGCGGGGGGGGAACACTGAAGCTTTCTTT	CASSFGRRGGNTEAFF